Listed below are T cell receptor beta chains from one sample, sequenced in a study of CD8 T cells in ankylosing spondylitis. Via MiXCR, TCRdb re-called the 5' RACE reads, giving one row per CDR3 protein. This repertoire shows tens of thousands of distinct CDR3 sequences, about 6% found once; its top ten account for approximately 5%. Sequenced: synovial fluid, either unsorted or a sorted T cell fraction (not recorded which). The receptor source for this set is a male donor with ankylosing spondylitis. The CDR3 runs from the conserved cysteine through the conserved F or W. A D gene is named only where the DNA matches it firmly. Size tells how often a clone was seen (once, few, many) or the class of an expanded clone, and some rows leave it out.

>TRBJ1-1|TRBV19|.|.
CASTTGGLTEAFF
TGTGCCAGTACCACCGGGGGACTCACTGAAGCTTTCTTT
>TRBJ2-3|TRBV19|many|.
CASTNRGTDTQYF
TGTGCCAGTACCAACAGGGGCACAGATACGCAGTATTTT
>TRBJ2-7|TRBV28|medium-sized|.
CASSPPTGRSSYEQYF
TGTGCCAGCAGTCCTCCCACTGGTCGGAGCTCCTACGAGCAGTACTTC
>TRBJ2-7|TRBV10-3|few|TRBD1
CAISESPGQGYEQYF
TGTGCCATCAGTGAGTCCCCCGGACAGGGTTACGAGCAGTACTTC
>TRBJ2-1|TRBV2|many|.
CASRKGLEGGINEQFF
TGTGCCAGCAGAAAAGGGTTGGAAGGTGGGATCAATGAGCAGTTCTTC
>TRBJ2-3|TRBV29-1|.|.
CSVSRRGTDTQYF
TGCAGCGTCTCTCGCAGGGGCACAGATACGCAGTATTTT
>TRBJ2-3|TRBV2|many|TRBD2
CASSEGLAGGRTDTQYF
TGTGCCAGCAGTGAAGGGCTAGCGGGAGGACGCACAGATACGCAGTATTTT
>TRBJ2-7|TRBV5-1|.|.
CASSSGEVTYEQYF
TGCGCCAGCAGCTCCGGGGAGGTCACCTACGAGCAGTACTTC
>TRBJ2-7|TRBV28|.|.
CASSLSVTPDQQYF
TGTGCCAGCAGTTTATCGGTGACACCTGATCAGCAGTACTTC
>TRBJ1-2|TRBV20-1|few|.
CSARDPPSYTF
TGCAGTGCTAGAGACCCTCCTTCCTACACCTTC
>TRBJ2-5|TRBV27|many|.
CASSSRIRRETQYF
TGTGCCAGCAGTTCCCGGATCCGGAGGGAGACCCAGTACTTC
>TRBJ1-6|TRBV5-8|few|TRBD1
CASSFGQGGNSPLHF
TGTGCCAGCAGCTTCGGACAGGGGGGTAATTCACCCCTCCACTTT
>TRBJ2-3|TRBV12-3/TRBV12-4|many|TRBD1
CASSFGDRGSDTQYF
TGTGCCAGCAGTTTCGGCGACAGGGGATCCGATACGCAGTATTTT
>TRBJ2-7|TRBV6-2/TRBV6-3|many|.
CASSPTGHYEQYF
TGTGCCAGCAGTCCGACAGGCCACTACGAGCAGTACTTC
>TRBJ1-3|TRBV28|many|.
CASSRGGGPGNTIYF
TGTGCCAGCAGCAGAGGCGGGGGGCCTGGAAACACCATATATTTT
>TRBJ2-7|TRBV11-3|.|.
CASSLFSGSTYEQYF
TGTGCCAGCAGCTTATTTTCAGGGTCAACCTACGAGCAGTACTTC
>TRBJ2-3|TRBV20-1|many|.
CSARVRGLISTDTQYF
TGCAGTGCTAGAGTTCGGGGATTAATTAGCACAGATACGCAGTATTTT
>TRBJ2-1|TRBV12-3/TRBV12-4|few|.
CASSSPPRYNEQFF
TGTGCCAGCAGTTCCCCCCCGCGGTACAATGAGCAGTTCTTC
>TRBJ2-1|TRBV9|few|.
CASSAGTAPSNEQFF
TGTGCCAGCAGCGCCGGGACCGCGCCTTCCAATGAGCAGTTCTTC
>TRBJ1-5|TRBV5-1|many|.
CASSFGVAGQPQHF
TGCGCCAGCAGCTTTGGGGTTGCCGGTCAGCCCCAGCATTTT
>TRBJ2-7|TRBV10-3|many|TRBD2
CAISEPRTSGSLEQYF
TGTGCCATCAGTGAGCCACGGACTAGCGGGAGCCTCGAGCAGTACTTC
>TRBJ1-1|TRBV29-1|many|.
CSVDPLGGLVTEAFF
TGCAGCGTTGACCCCCTGGGGGGGCTAGTCACTGAAGCTTTCTTT
>TRBJ2-1|TRBV4-1|many|TRBD1
CASSQVWTGSDEQFF
TGCGCCAGCAGCCAAGTCTGGACAGGCTCGGATGAGCAGTTCTTC
>TRBJ2-2|TRBV6-6|.|.
CASSYSATGELFF
TGTGCCAGCAGTTACAGCGCTACCGGGGAGCTGTTTTTT